This T cell receptor beta chain was found in a study of T cell changes during pregnancy in multiple sclerosis. Measured with immunoSEQ multiplex PCR; TCRdb has only the in-frame clones, and not every one. The table includes 55,000 to 75,000 clones, 91% detected once. Germline-derived CDR1 and CDR2 are SGHAT and FQDESV (reference sequence). The CDR3 runs 17 residues. V was clipped by 2 bases and J by 0 bases, with 13 bases between them. V usage is TRBV11-1 and J usage is TRBJ2-2; possibly TRBD1 for D (6 bases). The sample here was peripheral blood, taken after pregnancy. This receptor was identified in a female donor in good health, enrolled as a control in a pregnancy study. The CDR3 protein is CASSLSQGHSNTGELFF. The CDR3 nucleotides are TGTGCCAGCAGCTTATCGCAGGGACACTCGAACACCGGGGAGCTGTTTTTT. The full variable domain, rest sourced from reference TRBV11-1 and TRBJ2-2, is EAEVAQSPRYKITEKSQAVAFWCDPISGHATLYWYRQILGQGPELLVQFQDESVVDDSQLPKDRFSAERLKGVDSTLKIQPAELGDSAMYLCASSLSQGHSNTGELFFGEGSRLTVL.